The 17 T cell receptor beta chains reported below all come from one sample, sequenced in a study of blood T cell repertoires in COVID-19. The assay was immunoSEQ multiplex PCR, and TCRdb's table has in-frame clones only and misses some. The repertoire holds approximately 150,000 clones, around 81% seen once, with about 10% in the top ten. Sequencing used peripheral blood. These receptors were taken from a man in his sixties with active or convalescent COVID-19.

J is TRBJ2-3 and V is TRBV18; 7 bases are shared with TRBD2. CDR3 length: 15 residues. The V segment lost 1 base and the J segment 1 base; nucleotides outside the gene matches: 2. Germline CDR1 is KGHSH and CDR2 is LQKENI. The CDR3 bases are TGTGCCAGCTCACCACGGCTAGCGGGCACAGATACGCAGTATTTT. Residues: CASSPRLAGTDTQYF.

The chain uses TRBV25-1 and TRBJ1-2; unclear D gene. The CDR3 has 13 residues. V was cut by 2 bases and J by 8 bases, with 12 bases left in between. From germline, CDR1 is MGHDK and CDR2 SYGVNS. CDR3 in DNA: TGTGCCAGCAGTGAAGGTCGCAGTAAGGGCTACACCTTC. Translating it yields CASSEGRSKGYTF.

The CDR3 region has the DNA TGTGCCAGCAGCATCCCCGGGACAGGGGTACGTACGCAGTATTTT. It yields the protein CASSIPGTGVRTQYF. The V call is TRBV13, the J call TRBJ2-3; 10 bases agree with TRBD1. The CDR3 has 15 residues. In germline, CDR1 is PRHDT, CDR2 FYEKMQ (reference sequence). Trimming at V came to 5 bases and at J to 8 bases, leaving 10 bases not matched to a gene.

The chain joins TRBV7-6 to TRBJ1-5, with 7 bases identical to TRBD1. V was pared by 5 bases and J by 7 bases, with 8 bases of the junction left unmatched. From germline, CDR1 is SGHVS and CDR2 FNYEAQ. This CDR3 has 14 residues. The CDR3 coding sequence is TGTGCCAGCAGCCCTCAGGGGGGTGGGCAGCCCCAGCATTTT. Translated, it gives CASSPQGGGQPQHF.

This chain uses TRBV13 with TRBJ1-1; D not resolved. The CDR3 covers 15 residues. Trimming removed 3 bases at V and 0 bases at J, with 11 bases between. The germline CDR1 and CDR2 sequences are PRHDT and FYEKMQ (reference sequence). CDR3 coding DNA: TGTGCCAGCAGCTTGGGCCGCCACATGAACACTGAAGCTTTCTTT. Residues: CASSLGRHMNTEAFF.

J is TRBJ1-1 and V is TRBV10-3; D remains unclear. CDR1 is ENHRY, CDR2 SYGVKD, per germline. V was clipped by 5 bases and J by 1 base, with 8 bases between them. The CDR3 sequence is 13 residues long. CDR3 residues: CAISPERNTEAFF. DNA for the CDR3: TGTGCCATCAGTCCGGAGAGGAACACTGAAGCTTTCTTT.

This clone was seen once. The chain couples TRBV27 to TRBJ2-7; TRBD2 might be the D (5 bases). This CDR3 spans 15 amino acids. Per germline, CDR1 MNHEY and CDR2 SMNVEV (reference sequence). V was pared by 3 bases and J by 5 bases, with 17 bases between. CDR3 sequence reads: CASSLSRTPPNEQYF. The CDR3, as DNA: TGTGCCAGCAGTTTGTCTCGGACTCCTCCTAACGAGCAGTACTTC.

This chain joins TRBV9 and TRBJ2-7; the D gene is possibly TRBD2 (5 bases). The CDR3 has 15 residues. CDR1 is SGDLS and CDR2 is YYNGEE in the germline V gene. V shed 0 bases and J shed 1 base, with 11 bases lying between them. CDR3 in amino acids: CASSVAEVPSYEQYF. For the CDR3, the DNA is TGTGCCAGCAGCGTAGCGGAGGTGCCGTCCTACGAGCAGTACTTC.

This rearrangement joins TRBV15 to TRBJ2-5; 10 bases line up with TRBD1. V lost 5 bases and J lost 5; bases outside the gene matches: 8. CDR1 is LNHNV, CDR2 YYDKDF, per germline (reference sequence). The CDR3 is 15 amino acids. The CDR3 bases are TGTGCCACCAGCGCCAGACAGGGGGCTGGTGAGACCCAGTACTTC. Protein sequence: CATSARQGAGETQYF.

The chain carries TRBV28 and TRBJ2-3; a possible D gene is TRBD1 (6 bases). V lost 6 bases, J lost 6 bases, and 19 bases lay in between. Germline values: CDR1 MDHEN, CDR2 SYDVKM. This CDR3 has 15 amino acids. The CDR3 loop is CASSITGSGWDTQYF. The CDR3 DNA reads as TGTGCCAGCAGCATCACAGGGAGTGGGTGGGATACGCAGTATTTT.

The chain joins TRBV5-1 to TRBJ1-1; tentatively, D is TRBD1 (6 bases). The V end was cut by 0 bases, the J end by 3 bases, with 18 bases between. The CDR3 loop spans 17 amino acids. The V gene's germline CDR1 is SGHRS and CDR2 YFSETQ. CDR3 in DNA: TGCGCCAGCAGCTTGGCCCCAGGCAGGGGTAGGGACACTGAAGCTTTCTTT. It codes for CASSLAPGRGRDTEAFF. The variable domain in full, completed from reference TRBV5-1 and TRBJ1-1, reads KAGVTQTPRYLIKTRGQQVTLSCSPISGHRSVSWYQQTPGQGLQFLFEYFSETQRNKGNFPGRFSGRQFSNSRSEMNVSTLELGDSALYLCASSLAPGRGRDTEAFFGQGTRLTVV.

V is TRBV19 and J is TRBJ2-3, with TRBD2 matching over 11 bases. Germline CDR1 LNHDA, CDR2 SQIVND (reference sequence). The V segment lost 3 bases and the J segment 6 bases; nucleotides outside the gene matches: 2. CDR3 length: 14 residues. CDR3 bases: TGTGCCAGTAGTATTAGCGGGGGGGCGGATACGCAGTATTTT. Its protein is CASSISGGADTQYF.

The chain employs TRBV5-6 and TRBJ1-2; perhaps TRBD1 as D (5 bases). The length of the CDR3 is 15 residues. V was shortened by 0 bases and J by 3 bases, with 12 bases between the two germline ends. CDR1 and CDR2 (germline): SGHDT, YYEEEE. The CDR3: CASSLVTGRDYGYTF. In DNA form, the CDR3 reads TGTGCCAGCAGCTTGGTTACAGGTCGGGACTATGGCTACACCTTC.

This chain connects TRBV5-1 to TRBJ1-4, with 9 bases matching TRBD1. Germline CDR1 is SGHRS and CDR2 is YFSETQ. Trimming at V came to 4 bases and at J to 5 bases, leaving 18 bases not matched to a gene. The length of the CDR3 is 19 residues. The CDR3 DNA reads TGCGCCAGCAGCCGCCAAACCCGGGACAGGGTGACTGAAAATGAAAAACTGTTTTTT. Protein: CASSRQTRDRVTENEKLFF. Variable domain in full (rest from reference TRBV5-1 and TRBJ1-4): KAGVTQTPRYLIKTRGQQVTLSCSPISGHRSVSWYQQTPGQGLQFLFEYFSETQRNKGNFPGRFSGRQFSNSRSEMNVSTLELGDSALYLCASSRQTRDRVTENEKLFFGSGTQLSVL.

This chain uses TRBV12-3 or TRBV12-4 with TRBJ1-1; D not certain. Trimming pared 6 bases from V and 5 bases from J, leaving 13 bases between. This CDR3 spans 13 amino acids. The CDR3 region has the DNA TGTGCCAGCAGGCTGCCCTCGGGGACTGAAGCTTTCTTT. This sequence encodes CASRLPSGTEAFF.

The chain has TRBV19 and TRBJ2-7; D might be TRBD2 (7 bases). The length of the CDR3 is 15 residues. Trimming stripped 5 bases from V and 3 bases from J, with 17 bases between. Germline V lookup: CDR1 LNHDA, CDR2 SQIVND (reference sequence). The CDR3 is CASSRVGRGNYEQYF. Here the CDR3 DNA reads TGTGCCAGTAGTCGGGTAGGGAGGGGGAACTACGAGCAGTACTTC.

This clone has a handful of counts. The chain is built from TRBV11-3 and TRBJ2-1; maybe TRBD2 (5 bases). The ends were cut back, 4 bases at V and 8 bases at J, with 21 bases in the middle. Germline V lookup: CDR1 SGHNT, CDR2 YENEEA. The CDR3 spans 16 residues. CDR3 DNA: TGTGCCAGCAGCTCCTCCCGGGATAGCCTAGGCGATGAGCAGTTCTTC. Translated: CASSSSRDSLGDEQFF.